The 3 T cell receptor beta chains reported below all come from one sample, sequenced in a study of regulatory T cells in long-lasting Graves disease. Time point in this sample: newly diagnosed GD, antithyroid drugs for less than 3 months. Extracted PBMC RNA gave rise to the TCR library. With iRepertoire HTBI primers and Arm-PCR of CDR3 regions, TCR beta libraries were built. Using its own MiXCR run on the multiplex PCR reads, TCRdb lists one record per CDR3 protein. There are hundreds of thousands of distinct CDR3 sequences in the sample; less than 20% occur only once, and 15% to 20% lies in the top ten. The same data also contributed to another study, on T cells in Graves' hyperthyroidism and ophthalmopathy.

The specimen comprised peripheral blood mononuclear cells (PBMCs), sampled at new diagnosis, from a patient treated with antithyroid drugs. The receptors were sampled from a woman younger than 45 with Graves disease.

This clonotype has just a few counts. The gene calls are TRBV5-1 and TRBJ2-5; D is possibly TRBD2 (6 bases). This CDR3 has 14 residues. Germline CDR1 reads SGHRS; CDR2 reads YFSETQ. Trimming took 5 bases from V and 1 from J, leaving 12 bases between them. CDR3 nucleotides: TGCGCCAGCAGGGGAGGCCCATCCCAAGAGACCCAGTACTTC. The encoded protein is CASRGGPSQETQYF.

At least ten counts were recorded for this clonotype. This chain uses TRBV2 with TRBJ2-1; D is undetermined. The CDR3 is 16 amino acids. V was trimmed by 4 bases and J by 9 bases, leaving 22 bases between them. The germline V gene has CDR1 SNHLY and CDR2 FYNNEI. The CDR3 is CASSATTEGSRFEQFF. DNA for the CDR3: TGTGCCAGCAGTGCCACCACGGAAGGAAGCCGATTTGAGCAGTTCTTC.

This chain uses TRBV19 with TRBJ1-2, with TRBD1 matching over 10 bases. The J segment lost 4 bases and the V segment lost 4 bases, leaving 3 bases of the junction unmatched. Per germline, CDR1 LNHDA and CDR2 SQIVND (reference sequence). The CDR3 is 14 residues long. The CDR3 region has the DNA TGTGCCAGTAGTACTGGACAGGGGGTCTATGGCTACACCTTC. The encoded protein is CASSTGQGVYGYTF.